The next 24 T cell receptor beta chains were all read from a single sample in a study of control samples from healthy donors and cancer patients. Sequencing used immunoSEQ multiplex PCR; TCRdb keeps in-frame clones, though not all of them. The table lists under 65,000 clones, about nine tenths of them singletons. Sequenced material: PBMCs. The receptors stem from a woman aged 45-60 years with colorectal cancer.

V and J are TRBV19 and TRBJ1-1, with TRBD1 matching 7 bases. J was trimmed by 8 bases and V by 0 bases; bases with no gene match: 6. The CDR3 is 14 amino acids. Germline V gives CDR1 LNHDA, CDR2 SQIVND (reference sequence). The CDR3 sequence: CASSIDLRGPEAFF. In DNA form, the CDR3 reads TGTGCCAGTAGTATAGATTTGAGGGGGCCCGAAGCTTTCTTT. Complete variable domain (other parts from reference TRBV19 and TRBJ1-1): DGGITQSPKYLFRKEGQNVTLSCEQNLNHDAMYWYRQDPGQGLRLIYYSQIVNDFQKGDIAEGYSVSREKKESFPLTVTSAQKNPTAFYLCASSIDLRGPEAFFGQGTRLTVV.

The chain has TRBV5-1 and TRBJ2-5; D not certain. This CDR3 comprises 17 residues. CDR1 SGHRS and CDR2 YFSETQ come from the germline V gene. Trimming stripped 0 bases from V and 3 bases from J, with 18 bases between. The chain's CDR3 is CASSLGARQYQKETQYF. CDR3 sequence (DNA): TGCGCCAGCAGCTTGGGCGCTCGCCAGTACCAGAAAGAGACCCAGTACTTC.

This chain uses TRBV15 with TRBJ1-1, with D hard to call. The CDR3 totals 14 residues. Per the germline V gene, CDR1 is LNHNV and CDR2 is YYDKDF (reference sequence). Deletions cut 0 bases from V and 7 bases from J, with 12 bases between. CDR3 loop: CATSRDPGSGEAFF. For the CDR3, the DNA is TGTGCCACCAGCAGAGATCCCGGGTCCGGTGAAGCTTTCTTT.

This chain uses TRBV4-1 with TRBJ1-5; D remains ambiguous. This CDR3 has 15 residues. Germline CDR1 and CDR2: MGHRA and YSYEKL. Deletions cut 2 bases from V and 0 bases from J, with 8 bases between. Here the CDR3 reads CASSQSVVSNQPQHF. The CDR3 DNA reads TGCGCCAGCAGCCAATCGGTAGTTAGCAATCAGCCCCAGCATTTT.

The rearrangement uses TRBV10-1 and TRBJ2-3; 7 nucleotides line up with TRBD1. The CDR3 totals 17 residues. Germline CDR1 WNHNN, CDR2 SYGVQD (reference sequence). With V trimmed by 0 bases and J by 5 bases, 11 bases remained unmatched. In DNA form, the CDR3 reads TGCGCCAGCAGTGAGTCGCAACCGACAGGGCCGGAAGATACGCAGTATTTT. Its translation: CASSESQPTGPEDTQYF.

The V and J genes are TRBV7-9 and TRBJ1-4, with unresolved D. The CDR3 runs 14 residues. Germline values: CDR1 SEHNR, CDR2 FQNEAQ (reference sequence). Trimming shortened V by 5 bases and J by 8 bases, and 15 bases separated the two germline ends. The CDR3 sequence is CASSLLLSGEKLFF. CDR3 coding DNA: TGTGCCAGCAGCCTCCTCCTCAGTGGGGAAAAACTGTTTTTT.

The chain couples TRBV19 to TRBJ1-2, with 9 bases that match TRBD1. The CDR3 is 17 amino acids. Germline assignment: CDR1 LNHDA and CDR2 SQIVND (reference sequence). The trim removed 1 base at V and 0 bases at J, leaving 6 bases unmatched. CDR3 bases: TGTGCCAGTAGTATAGCACAGGGGGCCTTCCCTAACTATGGCTACACCTTC. It yields the protein CASSIAQGAFPNYGYTF. Variable domain in full (rest from reference TRBV19 and TRBJ1-2): DGGITQSPKYLFRKEGQNVTLSCEQNLNHDAMYWYRQDPGQGLRLIYYSQIVNDFQKGDIAEGYSVSREKKESFPLTVTSAQKNPTAFYLCASSIAQGAFPNYGYTFGSGTRLTVV.

This rearrangement joins TRBV7-9 to TRBJ1-1, with a tentative D call TRBD1 (5 bases). The CDR3 is 14 amino acids. V was trimmed by 2 bases and J by 7 bases, leaving 14 bases between them. CDR1 and CDR2 from the germline V gene are SEHNR and FQNEAQ (reference sequence). This CDR3 reads CASSLSGGASEAFF. The CDR3 coding sequence is TGTGCCAGCAGCTTATCGGGAGGGGCGAGTGAAGCTTTCTTT.

The chain joins TRBV7-3 to TRBJ2-5; D is uncertain. CDR1 is SGHTA and CDR2 is FQGTGA in the germline V gene. The CDR3 runs 13 residues. V was clipped by 0 bases and J by 4 bases, with 6 bases between them. The CDR3 DNA sequence: TGTGCCAGCAGCTTAACGTTTGTAGAGACCCAGTACTTC. Amino acids: CASSLTFVETQYF.

J is TRBJ2-1 and V is TRBV28, with 8 nucleotides matching TRBD2. CDR1 MDHEN and CDR2 SYDVKM come from the germline V gene. The CDR3 spans 16 residues. V lost 3 bases and J lost 6; bases outside the gene matches: 10. The chain's CDR3 is CASSLVMKGTSNEQFF. The DNA of the CDR3 is TGTGCCAGCAGTTTGGTGATGAAAGGGACTAGCAATGAGCAGTTCTTC.

The chain couples TRBV2 to TRBJ2-4; 10 nucleotides align to TRBD2. With V trimmed by 1 base and J by 3 bases, 0 bases remained unmatched. From germline, CDR1 is SNHLY and CDR2 FYNNEI. This CDR3 is built from 15 residues. The DNA for the CDR3 is TGTGCCAGCAGTGAAGTAGCGGGAGGCAAAAACATTCAGTACTTC. Protein: CASSEVAGGKNIQYF.

This clone was counted a single time. The CDR3 coding sequence is TGTGCCAGCAGTGAAGCAGAGGGAGAGGCTAGCGGGGATGGTGAGCAGTTCTTC. Protein product: CASSEAEGEASGDGEQFF. J is TRBJ2-1 and V is TRBV2, with 9 bases fitting TRBD2. With 0 bases clipped from V and 9 bases from J, the junction kept 15 bases outside the gene matches. The CDR3 is made up of 18 amino acids. Germline loops: CDR1 SNHLY, CDR2 FYNNEI.

This clone appeared a single time. The V and J genes are TRBV7-8 and TRBJ1-5; D ambiguous. The CDR3 contains 18 residues. Germline CDR1 reads SGHVS; CDR2 reads FQNEAQ. V gave up 5 bases and J gave up 9 bases, with 29 bases separating them. The CDR3 DNA follows: TGTGCCAGCAGCCTCATGGAATGGGAACTTTCGGCCTTGGGGCCCCAGCATTTT. Translation gives CASSLMEWELSALGPQHF.

This chain connects TRBV2 to TRBJ1-2; D may be TRBD1 (5 bases). V was shortened by 8 bases and J by 12 bases, with 16 bases between the two germline ends. The CDR3 has 11 residues. Germline lookup yields CDR1 SNHLY and CDR2 FYNNEI. The DNA for the CDR3 is TGTGCCAGCCGGGACGTAGGGTACCACACCTTC. Its protein is CASRDVGYHTF.

The chain joins TRBV7-9 to TRBJ2-1; D assignment may be TRBD1 or TRBD2 (5 bases each). The CDR3 consists of 12 residues. CDR1 is SEHNR and CDR2 is FQNEAQ in the germline V gene (reference sequence). Trimming shortened V by 0 bases and J by 9 bases, and 6 bases separated the two germline ends. For the CDR3, the DNA is TGTGCCAGCAGCTTAGCGGGGACTGAGCAGTTCTTC. It codes for CASSLAGTEQFF. Filled out from reference TRBV7-9 and TRBJ2-1, the complete variable domain reads DTGVSQNPRHKITKRGQNVTFRCDPISEHNRLYWYRQTLGQGPEFLTYFQNEAQLEKSRLLSDRFSAERPKGSFSTLEIQRTEQGDSAMYLCASSLAGTEQFFGPGTRLTVL.

The chain recombines TRBV6-5 with TRBJ1-4, with D unresolved. Trimming shortened V by 6 bases and J by 3 bases, and 11 bases separated the two germline ends. The CDR3 is 14 residues long. CDR1 and CDR2 from the germline V gene are MNHEY and SVGAGI. The chain's CDR3 is CASRPSAANEKLFF. The CDR3 region has the DNA TGTGCCAGCAGGCCATCTGCAGCTAATGAAAAACTGTTTTTT.

Concerning this clone itself: The junction shows a germline mismatch at one end, possibly a read error. This chain uses TRBV7-3 with TRBJ2-1; D is undetermined. Germline V gene lookup returns CDR1 SGHTA and CDR2 FQGTGA. The CDR3 covers 16 residues. The CDR3 nucleotides read TGTACCAGCAGCCCATCCAACAATCCCGAGTCCAATGAGCAGTTCTTC. Residues: CTSSPSNNPESNEQFF.

This clone was seen a few times. The chain combines TRBV9 with TRBJ1-6; D not resolved. The CDR3 has 14 amino acids. Trimming shortened V by 4 bases and J by 10 bases, and 15 bases separated the two germline ends. Germline loops: CDR1 SGDLS, CDR2 YYNGEE. The CDR3 DNA reads TGTGCCAGCAGCCCAAGGAATGAACGGTCACCCCTCCACTTT. Its translation is CASSPRNERSPLHF.

The chain joins TRBV12-3 or TRBV12-4 to TRBJ1-2, with D maybe TRBD1 (5 bases). This CDR3 has 13 residues. Trimming removed 6 bases at V and 3 bases at J, with 11 bases between. The CDR3 sequence is CASRGEGHYGYTF. In DNA form, the CDR3 reads TGTGCCAGCAGGGGGGAGGGACACTATGGCTACACCTTC.

This clone has more than one count but fewer than ten. This chain joins TRBV15 and TRBJ1-5; D is unclear. V dropped 5 bases and J dropped 8 bases, with 13 bases sitting between them. The CDR3 has 13 amino acids. Germline V gene data show CDR1 as LNHNV and CDR2 as YYDKDF (reference sequence). The chain's CDR3 is CATSLDPNEPQHF. Here the CDR3 DNA reads TGTGCCACCAGCCTTGACCCGAACGAGCCCCAGCATTTT.

The chain is built from TRBV10-1 and TRBJ1-4; 9 nucleotides align to TRBD1. The J segment lost 0 bases and the V segment lost 7 bases, leaving 6 bases of the junction unmatched. There are 16 residues in the CDR3. CDR1 is WNHNN, CDR2 SYGVQD, per germline (reference sequence). The chain's CDR3 is CASNTGGITTNEKLFF. The DNA for the CDR3 is TGCGCCAGCAATACAGGGGGCATAACAACTAATGAAAAACTGTTTTTT.

The chain couples TRBV28 to TRBJ1-2, with 7 bases matching TRBD1. After removal of 5 bases from V and 7 bases from J, the junction contained 13 bases not matched to a gene. CDR1 MDHEN and CDR2 SYDVKM come from the germline V gene. The CDR3 runs to 15 residues. CDR3 nucleotides: TGTGCCAGCAGTGCAGGGGGGCTCGCCGGGTCTGGCTACACCTTC. Encoded protein: CASSAGGLAGSGYTF.

This sequence joins TRBV7-9 and TRBJ2-5; 8 bases are shared with TRBD2. Trimming cost V 1 base and J 4 bases; bases outside gene matches: 8. Germline V gene sequence: CDR1 SEHNR, CDR2 FQNEAQ (reference sequence). The CDR3 runs to 16 residues. The CDR3 DNA follows: TGTGCCAGCAGCTTAGTACGGGGGGGCCAACGAGAGACCCAGTACTTC. This codes for CASSLVRGGQRETQYF. The entire variable domain, with the rest obtained from reference TRBV7-9 and TRBJ2-5, is as follows: DTGVSQNPRHKITKRGQNVTFRCDPISEHNRLYWYRQTLGQGPEFLTYFQNEAQLEKSRLLSDRFSAERPKGSFSTLEIQRTEQGDSAMYLCASSLVRGGQRETQYFGPGTRLLVL.

The V call is TRBV9, the J call TRBJ1-4, with D unresolved. The V gene's germline CDR1 is SGDLS and CDR2 YYNGEE. V was pared by 7 bases and J by 8 bases, with 21 bases between. The CDR3 sequence is 15 residues long. The CDR3 coding sequence is TGTGCCAGCTCGGCCCTCGGCGGCTTCGAAGAAAAACTGTTTTTT. Its translation: CASSALGGFEEKLFF.